This T cell receptor (beta chain) was profiled in a study of blood T cell repertoires in COVID-19. Authors' data handling: Scientists estimated how many nucleated cells there were by amplifying reference gene primers. The assay was immunoSEQ multiplex PCR, and TCRdb's table has in-frame clones only and misses some. For V, J and clone size, that table is used; D and trimming come from the DNA. The sample consists of some 220,000 clones, around 83% of them appearing once. The CDR3 consists of 17 residues. V lost 5 bases to trimming and J lost 4 bases; unmatched junction nucleotides: 10. Germline CDR1 is SNHLY and CDR2 is FYNNEI.

The genes are TRBV2 and TRBJ2-3; TRBD2 aligns across 12 bases. Sequenced input: peripheral blood. This TCR came from a woman between 70 and 85 years old with COVID-19, enrolled during active disease. For the CDR3, the DNA is TGTGCCAGCAGTCCCTATTCGACTAGCGGGAGAGCAGATACGCAGTATTTT. This encodes CASSPYSTSGRADTQYF.